The source of this T cell receptor beta chain is a study of CXCR3-negative and CXCR3-positive naive CD8 T cells. From germline, CDR1 is SGHDT and CDR2 YYEEEE. This CDR3 is 14 amino acids long. TRB cDNA libraries were made by UMI-labeled 5' RACE. TCRdb derives one entry per CDR3 protein from the 5' RACE reads, leaving out DNA. The listing contains under 75,000 distinct CDR3 sequences. The clonotype originates from a human donor in good health. Some clones in this sample may be carry-over from other donors' samples. The V gene is TRBV5-6, the J gene TRBJ2-7. Sequencing input: naive CXCR3- CD8+ T cells from blood. Documented subset: CD45RO-CCR7+CD27+CD95- naive CD8+ T cells lacking CXCR3 (TNR3-). CDR3 sequence: CASSLAGRAYEQYF.